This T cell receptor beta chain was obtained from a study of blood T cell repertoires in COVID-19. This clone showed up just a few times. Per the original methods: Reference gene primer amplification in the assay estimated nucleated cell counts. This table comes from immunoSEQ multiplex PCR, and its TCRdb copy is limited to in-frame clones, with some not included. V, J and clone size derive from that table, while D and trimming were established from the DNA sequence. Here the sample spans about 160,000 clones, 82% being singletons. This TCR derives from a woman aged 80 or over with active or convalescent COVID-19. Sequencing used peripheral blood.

The CDR3 DNA is TGTGCCAGTACCGACAGGCCAACTAATGAAAAACTGTTTTTT. Translating gives CASTDRPTNEKLFF. This chain uses TRBV19 with TRBJ1-4; D is possibly TRBD1 (6 bases). Trimming shortened V by 7 bases and J by 0 bases, and 9 bases separated the two germline ends. This CDR3 spans 14 amino acids. Germline values: CDR1 LNHDA, CDR2 SQIVND (reference sequence). Looking up the rest from reference TRBV19 and TRBJ1-4 gives the full variable domain: DGGITQSPKYLFRKEGQNVTLSCEQNLNHDAMYWYRQDPGQGLRLIYYSQIVNDFQKGDIAEGYSVSREKKESFPLTVTSAQKNPTAFYLCASTDRPTNEKLFFGSGTQLSVL.